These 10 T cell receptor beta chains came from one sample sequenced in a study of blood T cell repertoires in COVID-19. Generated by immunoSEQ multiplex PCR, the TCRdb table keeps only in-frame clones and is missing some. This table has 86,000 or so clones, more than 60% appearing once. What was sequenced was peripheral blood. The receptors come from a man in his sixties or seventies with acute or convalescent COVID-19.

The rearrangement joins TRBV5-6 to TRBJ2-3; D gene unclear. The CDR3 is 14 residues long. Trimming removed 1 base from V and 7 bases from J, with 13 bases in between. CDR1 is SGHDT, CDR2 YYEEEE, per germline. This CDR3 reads CASSLISTSYTQYF. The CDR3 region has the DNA TGTGCCAGCAGCTTGATTTCCACTTCCTATACGCAGTATTTT.

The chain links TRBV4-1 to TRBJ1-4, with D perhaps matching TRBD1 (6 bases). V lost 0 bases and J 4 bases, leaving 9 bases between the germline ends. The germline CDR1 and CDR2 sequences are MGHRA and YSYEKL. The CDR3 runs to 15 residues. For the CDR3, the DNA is TGCGCCAGCAGCCAAGATGGGACAAGTAATGAAAAACTGTTTTTT. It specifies CASSQDGTSNEKLFF.

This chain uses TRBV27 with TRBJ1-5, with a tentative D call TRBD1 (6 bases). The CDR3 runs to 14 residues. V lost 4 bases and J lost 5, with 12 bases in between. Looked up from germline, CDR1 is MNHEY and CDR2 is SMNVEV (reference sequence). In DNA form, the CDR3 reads TGTGCCAGCAGTTCCCCAGGGGCCTATCAGCCCCAGCATTTT. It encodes CASSSPGAYQPQHF.

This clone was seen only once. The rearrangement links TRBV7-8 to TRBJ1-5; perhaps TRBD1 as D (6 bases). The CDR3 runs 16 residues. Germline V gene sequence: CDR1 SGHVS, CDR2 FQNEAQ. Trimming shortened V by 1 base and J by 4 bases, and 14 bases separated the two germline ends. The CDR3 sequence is CASSLVSGGSNQPQHF. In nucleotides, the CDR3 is TGTGCCAGCAGCTTAGTTTCGGGGGGCTCGAATCAGCCCCAGCATTTT.

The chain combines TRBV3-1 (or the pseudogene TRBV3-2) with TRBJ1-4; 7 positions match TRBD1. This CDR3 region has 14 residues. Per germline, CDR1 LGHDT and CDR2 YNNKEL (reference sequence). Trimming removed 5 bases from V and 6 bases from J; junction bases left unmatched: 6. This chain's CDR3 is CASSLQGTDEKLFF. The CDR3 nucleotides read TGTGCCAGCAGCTTACAGGGGACAGATGAAAAACTGTTTTTT.

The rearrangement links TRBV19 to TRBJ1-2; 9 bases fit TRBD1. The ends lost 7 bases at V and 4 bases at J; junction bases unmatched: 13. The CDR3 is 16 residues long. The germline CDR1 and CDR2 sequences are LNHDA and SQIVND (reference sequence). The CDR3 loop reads CASTLGETQGAYGYTF. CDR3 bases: TGTGCCAGTACATTGGGGGAAACACAGGGGGCCTATGGCTACACCTTC. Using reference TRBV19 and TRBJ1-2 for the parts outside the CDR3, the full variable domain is DGGITQSPKYLFRKEGQNVTLSCEQNLNHDAMYWYRQDPGQGLRLIYYSQIVNDFQKGDIAEGYSVSREKKESFPLTVTSAQKNPTAFYLCASTLGETQGAYGYTFGSGTRLTVV.

CDR3 sequence reads: CASSLRQLQETQYF. Here the CDR3 DNA reads TGCGCCAGCAGCCTCCGACAGCTACAAGAGACCCAGTACTTC. The V call is TRBV4-1, the J call TRBJ2-5; TRBD1 is a possible D gene (5 bases). The V gene lost 4 bases and the J gene lost 2 bases, with 11 bases spanning the gap. This CDR3 comprises 14 residues. CDR1 and CDR2 from the germline V gene are MGHRA and YSYEKL.

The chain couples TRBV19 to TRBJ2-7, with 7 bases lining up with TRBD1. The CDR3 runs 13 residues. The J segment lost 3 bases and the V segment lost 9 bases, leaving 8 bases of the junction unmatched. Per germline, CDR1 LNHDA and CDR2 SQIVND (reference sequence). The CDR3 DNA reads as TGTGCCAGCGGATCGACAGGGAACTACGAGCAGTACTTC. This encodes CASGSTGNYEQYF.

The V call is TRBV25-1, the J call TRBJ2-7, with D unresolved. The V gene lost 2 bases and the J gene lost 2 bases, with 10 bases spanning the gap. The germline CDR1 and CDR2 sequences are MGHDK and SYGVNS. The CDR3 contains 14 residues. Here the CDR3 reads CASSEIGGTYEQYF. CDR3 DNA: TGTGCCAGCAGTGAAATCGGCGGAACCTACGAGCAGTACTTC.

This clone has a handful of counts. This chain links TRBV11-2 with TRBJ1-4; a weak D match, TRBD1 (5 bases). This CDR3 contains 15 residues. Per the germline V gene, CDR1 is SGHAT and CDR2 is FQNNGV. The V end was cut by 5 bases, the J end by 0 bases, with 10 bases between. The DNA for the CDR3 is TGTGCCAGCAGCGTAACAGGTGCAACTAATGAAAAACTGTTTTTT. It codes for CASSVTGATNEKLFF.